This T cell receptor (beta chain) stems from a study of T cell responses to AZD1222 COVID-19 vaccine. Overall study findings and caveats: At baseline, just 6 or 7 AZD1222 recipients tested seropositive. Clonal diversity was possibly underestimated, and white British individuals and females predominated among donors. Spike-specific TCR repertoires showed rising breadth and depth after two AZD1222 doses.

This table comes from immunoSEQ multiplex PCR, and its TCRdb copy is limited to in-frame clones, with some not included. The repertoire holds 120,000 or so clones, with about 90% as singletons. With 7 bases removed from V and 4 bases from J, the gap between germline ends came to 11 bases. The CDR3 runs 13 residues. CDR1 is MDHEN, CDR2 SYDVKM, per germline. Remarks on this clone: Its antigen is currently unknown.

The source was peripheral blood, collected on day 0 of AZD1222 vaccination. J is TRBJ1-5 and V is TRBV28, with D unclear. The sequence was collected from an adult in good health. CDR3 nucleotide sequence: TGTGCCAGCACCCCAGGATCAAATCAGCCCCAGCATTTT. Its protein is CASTPGSNQPQHF.